Included here is one TCR beta chain sequence, with context. What antigen it recognizes has not been identified. From the germline J gene comes the end of the CDR3, since the read stops 3 residues before it. The record originates from a study of T cell clonality in common variable immunodeficiency (dated by TCRdb to between 2015 and 2016). Study-wide findings and limitations: CVID subjects shared fewer TCRbeta clones with each other than healthy controls did (p < 0.0001). Fewer deletions and N-nucleotide insertions were reportedly observed in CVID TCRbeta sequences, and highly modified clones with 13 or more V deletions were reportedly absent from CVID TCRbeta sequences. Patient heterogeneity within the CVID cohort put limits on correlating repertoire features with clinical complications. TCRbeta clonality was higher in CVID subjects than in healthy controls (t-test p = 0.018), and the increase was most characteristic of about a third of subjects. Even though DNA input was equal, the average per sample came to some 82,000 unique sequences for controls compared with about 31,547 for CVID samples. It was noted by the authors that sequencing of the repertoires of T cell subpopulations would be needed to clarify the cause of the increased clonality in CVID.

CVID was diagnosed by standard criteria: serum IgG, IgA and/or IgM reduced below normal range, plus specific antibody deficiency. There were 44 subjects in the CVID group (29 male and 15 or so female), ranging in age from roughly 9 to 65 years, with a mean age of roughly 39. Most CVID patients and most healthy controls were of Caucasian heritage. Replacement immunoglobulin therapy had been administered to all CVID subjects for at least one year at the time of study participation. At the time of blood collection, no CVID subject was ill or was being treated with immunomodulatory or immunosuppressive medication. From each donor, about 5 to 8 ml of heparinized peripheral whole blood was collected. Genomic DNA from adults with common variable immune deficiency (CVID) and from healthy adult controls was the source for sequencing TCRbeta CDR3 repertoires. Diluted blood was density-centrifuged over Hypaque 1077 or Ficoll-Paque to isolate peripheral blood mononuclear cells. Genomic DNA was extracted from unsorted mononuclear cells by Qiagen column purification or by a centrifugation-based method.

CVID samples and control samples contributed equivalent amounts of genomic DNA as sequencing input. For every sample, a 60 bp segment covering the rearranged TCRbeta CDR3 region was amplified and then sequenced. The immunoSEQ assay, a bias-corrected multiplex PCR with high-throughput sequencing, was employed for TCRbeta amplification. The original pipeline was this. Every unique nucleotide sequence was considered a clone and was annotated with V, D and J genes, copy number and frequency. Sequences were labeled productive if in frame, and non-productive if out of frame or containing stop codons. Clonality was calculated from Shannon's entropy as previously described. Mean CDR3 Kyte-Doolittle hydropathy was derived from the predicted amino acid sequences of productive clones. Scaled V gene usage was hierarchically clustered using Manhattan distance and complete linkage with the R hclust function. To assess clone sharing by CDR3 amino acid sequence, 12 repertoires per group were resampled over 100 rounds. The repertoires were screened for some 69 published EBV-specific TCRbeta sequences and roughly 250 published CMV-specific TCRbeta sequences. Analysis left out a couple of CVID samples that produced under 10,000 sequences, so 40 to 50 CVID repertoires remained. Sourced from immuneACCESS, this table was stored by TCRdb with only in-frame sequences that have V and J called. A share of the clones is absent; for the studies checked, an unresolved V gene accounts for under half, and the remainder has no known explanation. V, J and clone size are those of that table, while D and trimming were read from the DNA. This sample shows about 34,000 clones, and none of them turns up only once. Around 27% of the sample lies in the top ten.

The CDR3 runs 14 amino acids, cysteine and phenylalanine included. Part of the CDR3 DNA is given, 33 bases translated from base 1. Here V drops 6 bases and J drops 6 bases, and the junction holds 8 bases not matched to any gene. CDR1 and CDR2 (SGHVS, FNYEAQ) derive from the germline V gene. Sequenced material: peripheral blood mononuclear cells. The sequence came from a human donor with common variable immunodeficiency. Recombination joined TRBV7-6 with TRBJ2-7; 10 central bases correspond to TRBD2. The CDR3 amino acid sequence is: CASSPLAGVGEQYF. The part of the CDR3 DNA that was read is TGTGCCAGCAGTCCTCTAGCGGGAGTGGGCGAG.